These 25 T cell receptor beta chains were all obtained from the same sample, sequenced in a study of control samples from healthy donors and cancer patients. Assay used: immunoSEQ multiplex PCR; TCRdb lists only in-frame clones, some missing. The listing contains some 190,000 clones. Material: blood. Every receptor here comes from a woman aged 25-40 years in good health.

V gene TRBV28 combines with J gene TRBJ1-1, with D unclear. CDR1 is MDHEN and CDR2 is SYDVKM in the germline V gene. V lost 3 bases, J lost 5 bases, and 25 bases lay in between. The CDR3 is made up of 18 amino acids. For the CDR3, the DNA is TGTGCCAGCAGTTTTGTTATCGGGGATACACTGTCTAGGACTGAAGCTTTCTTT. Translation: CASSFVIGDTLSRTEAFF.

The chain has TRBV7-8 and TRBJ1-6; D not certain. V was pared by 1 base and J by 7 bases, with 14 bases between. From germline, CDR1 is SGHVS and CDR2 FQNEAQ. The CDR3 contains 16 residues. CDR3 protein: CASSLGRSIRNSPLHF. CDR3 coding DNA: TGTGCCAGCAGCTTAGGTCGGAGCATCCGGAATTCACCCCTCCACTTT.

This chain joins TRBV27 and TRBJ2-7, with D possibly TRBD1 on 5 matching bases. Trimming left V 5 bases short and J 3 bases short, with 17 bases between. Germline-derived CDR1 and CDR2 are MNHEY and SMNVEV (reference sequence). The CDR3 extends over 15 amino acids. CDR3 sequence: CASSTSGNLRYEQYF. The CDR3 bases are TGTGCCAGCAGTACGTCAGGGAATTTGCGCTACGAGCAGTACTTC.

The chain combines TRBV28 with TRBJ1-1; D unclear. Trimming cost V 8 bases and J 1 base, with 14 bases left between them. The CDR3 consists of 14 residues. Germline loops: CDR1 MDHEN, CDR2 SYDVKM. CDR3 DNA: TGTGCCAGCCTCACTGGACTCCCGAACACTGAAGCTTTCTTT. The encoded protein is CASLTGLPNTEAFF.

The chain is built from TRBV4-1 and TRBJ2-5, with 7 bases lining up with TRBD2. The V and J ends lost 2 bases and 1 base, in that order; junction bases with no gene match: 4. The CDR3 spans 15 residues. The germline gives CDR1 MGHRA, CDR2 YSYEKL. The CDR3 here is CASSQTTSPQETQYF. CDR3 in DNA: TGCGCCAGCAGCCAAACGACTAGCCCCCAAGAGACCCAGTACTTC.

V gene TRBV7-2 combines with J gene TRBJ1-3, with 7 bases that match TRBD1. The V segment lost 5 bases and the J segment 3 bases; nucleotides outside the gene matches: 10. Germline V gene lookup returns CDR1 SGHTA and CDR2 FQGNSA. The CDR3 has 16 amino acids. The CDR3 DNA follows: TGTGCCAGCAGCCTTCGGGCGACAGGGAATGGAAACACCATATATTTT. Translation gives CASSLRATGNGNTIYF.

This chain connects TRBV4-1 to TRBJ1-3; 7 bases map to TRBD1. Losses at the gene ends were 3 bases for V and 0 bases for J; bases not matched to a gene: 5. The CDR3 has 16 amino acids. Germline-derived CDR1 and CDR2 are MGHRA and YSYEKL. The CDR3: CASSHTGTDSGNTIYF. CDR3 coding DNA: TGCGCCAGCAGCCACACAGGGACAGACTCTGGAAACACCATATATTTT.

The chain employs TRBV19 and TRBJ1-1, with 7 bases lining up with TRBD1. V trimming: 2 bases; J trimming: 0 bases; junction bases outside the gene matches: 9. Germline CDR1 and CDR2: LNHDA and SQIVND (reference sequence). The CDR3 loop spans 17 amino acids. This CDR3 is CASSITTGMGLNTEAFF. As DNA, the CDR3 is TGTGCCAGTAGTATAACGACAGGGATGGGCCTGAACACTGAAGCTTTCTTT.

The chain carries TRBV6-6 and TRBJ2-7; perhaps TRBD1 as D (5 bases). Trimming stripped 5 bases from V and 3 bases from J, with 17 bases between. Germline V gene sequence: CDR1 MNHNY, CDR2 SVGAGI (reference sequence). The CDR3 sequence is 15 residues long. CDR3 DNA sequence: TGTGCCAGCAGTAAAACCTTTGACAGTGTCTACGAGCAGTACTTC. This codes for CASSKTFDSVYEQYF.

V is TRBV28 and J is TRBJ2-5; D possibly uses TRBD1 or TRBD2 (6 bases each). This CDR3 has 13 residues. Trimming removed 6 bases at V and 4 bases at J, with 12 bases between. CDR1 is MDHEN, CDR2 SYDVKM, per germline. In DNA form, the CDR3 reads TGTGCCAGCAGCCAAAGGGGGGCAGAGACCCAGTACTTC. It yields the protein CASSQRGAETQYF.

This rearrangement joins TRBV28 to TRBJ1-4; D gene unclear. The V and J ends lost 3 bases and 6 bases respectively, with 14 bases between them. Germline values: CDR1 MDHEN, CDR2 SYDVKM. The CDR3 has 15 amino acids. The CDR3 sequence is CASSLAGERYEKLFF. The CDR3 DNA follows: TGTGCCAGCAGTTTGGCCGGGGAACGATATGAAAAACTGTTTTTT. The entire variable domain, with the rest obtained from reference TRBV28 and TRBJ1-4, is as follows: DVKVTQSSRYLVKRTGEKVFLECVQDMDHENMFWYRQDPGLGLRLIYFSYDVKMKEKGDIPEGYSVSREKKERFSLILESASTNQTSMYLCASSLAGERYEKLFFGSGTQLSVL.

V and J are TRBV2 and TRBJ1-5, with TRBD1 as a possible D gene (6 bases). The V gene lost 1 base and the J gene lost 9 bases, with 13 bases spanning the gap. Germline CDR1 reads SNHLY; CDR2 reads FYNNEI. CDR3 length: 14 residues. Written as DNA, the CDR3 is TGTGCCAGCAGTGAAGAACAGGGTATGGGGCCCCAGCATTTT. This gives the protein CASSEEQGMGPQHF.

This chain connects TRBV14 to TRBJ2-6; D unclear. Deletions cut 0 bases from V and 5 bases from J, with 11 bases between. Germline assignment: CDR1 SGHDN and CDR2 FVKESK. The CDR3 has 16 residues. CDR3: CASSQDMSPRANVLTF. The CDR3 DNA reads TGTGCCAGCAGCCAAGATATGTCCCCTCGGGCCAACGTCCTGACTTTC.

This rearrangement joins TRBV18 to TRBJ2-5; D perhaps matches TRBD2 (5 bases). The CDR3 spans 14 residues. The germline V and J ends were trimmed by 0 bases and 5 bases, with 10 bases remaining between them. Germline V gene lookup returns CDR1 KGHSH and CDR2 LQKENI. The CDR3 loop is CASSPPEGWETQYF. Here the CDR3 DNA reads TGTGCCAGCTCACCACCCGAGGGTTGGGAGACCCAGTACTTC.

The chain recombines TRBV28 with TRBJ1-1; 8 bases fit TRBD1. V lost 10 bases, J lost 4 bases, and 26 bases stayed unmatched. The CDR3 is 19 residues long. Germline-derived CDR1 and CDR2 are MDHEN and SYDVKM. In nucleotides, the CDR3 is TGTGCCACCTGTGGGACAGGAAGGAACCTAGGGGCTCGCGGCACTGAAGCTTTCTTT. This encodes CATCGTGRNLGARGTEAFF.

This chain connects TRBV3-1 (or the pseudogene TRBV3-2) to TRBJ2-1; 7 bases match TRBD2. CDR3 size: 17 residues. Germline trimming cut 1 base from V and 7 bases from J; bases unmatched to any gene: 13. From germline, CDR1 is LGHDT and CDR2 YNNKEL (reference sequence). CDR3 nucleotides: TGTGCCAGCAGCCAAGTTTCGAAGCGGGGAGACGCGAATGAGCAGTTCTTC. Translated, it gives CASSQVSKRGDANEQFF.

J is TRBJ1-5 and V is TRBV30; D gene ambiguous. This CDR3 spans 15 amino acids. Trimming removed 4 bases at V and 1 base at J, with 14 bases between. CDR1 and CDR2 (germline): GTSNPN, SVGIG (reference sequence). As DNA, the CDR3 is TGTGCCTGGACCGGGGATTTGAGGAGCAATCAGCCCCAGCATTTT. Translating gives CAWTGDLRSNQPQHF.

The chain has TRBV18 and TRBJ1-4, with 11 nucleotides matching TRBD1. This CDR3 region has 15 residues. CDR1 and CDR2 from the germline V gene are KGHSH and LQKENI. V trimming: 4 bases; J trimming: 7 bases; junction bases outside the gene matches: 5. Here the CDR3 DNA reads TGTGCCAGCTCACTATCCGGGACAGGGGGTGAAAAACTGTTTTTT. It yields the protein CASSLSGTGGEKLFF.

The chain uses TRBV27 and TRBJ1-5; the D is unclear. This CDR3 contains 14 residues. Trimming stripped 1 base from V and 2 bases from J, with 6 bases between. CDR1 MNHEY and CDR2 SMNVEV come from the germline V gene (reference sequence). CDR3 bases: TGTGCCAGCAGTTTATTCCGGGGCAATCAGCCCCAGCATTTT. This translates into CASSLFRGNQPQHF.

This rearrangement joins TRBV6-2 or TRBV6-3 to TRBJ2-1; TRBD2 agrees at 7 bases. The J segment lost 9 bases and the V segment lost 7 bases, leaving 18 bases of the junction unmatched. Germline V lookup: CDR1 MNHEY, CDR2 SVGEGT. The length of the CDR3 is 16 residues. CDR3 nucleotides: TGTGCCAGCATCCCCTACTCCGGGACTAAGTTAGCTGAGCAGTTCTTC. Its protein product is CASIPYSGTKLAEQFF.

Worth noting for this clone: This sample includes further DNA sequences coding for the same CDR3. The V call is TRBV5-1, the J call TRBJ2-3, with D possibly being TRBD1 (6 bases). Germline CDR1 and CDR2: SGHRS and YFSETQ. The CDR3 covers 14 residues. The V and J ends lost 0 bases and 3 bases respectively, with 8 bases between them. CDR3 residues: CASSLEQGTDTQYF. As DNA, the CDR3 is TGCGCCAGCAGCTTGGAGCAGGGGACAGATACGCAGTATTTT.

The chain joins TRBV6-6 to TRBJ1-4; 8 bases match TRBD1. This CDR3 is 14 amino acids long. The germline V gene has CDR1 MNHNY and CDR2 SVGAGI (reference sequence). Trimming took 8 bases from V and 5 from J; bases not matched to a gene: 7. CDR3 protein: CASRDRGPNEKLFF. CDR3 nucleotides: TGTGCCAGCCGAGACAGGGGCCCCAATGAAAAACTGTTTTTT.

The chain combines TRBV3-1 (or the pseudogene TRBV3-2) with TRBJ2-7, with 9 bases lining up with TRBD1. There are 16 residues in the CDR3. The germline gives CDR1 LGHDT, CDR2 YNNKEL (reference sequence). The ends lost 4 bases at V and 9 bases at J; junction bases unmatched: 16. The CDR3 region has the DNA TGTGCCAGCAGCCCCGGAATGGGGACAGGGTATTCTGCGCAGTACTTC. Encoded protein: CASSPGMGTGYSAQYF.

In nucleotides, the CDR3 is TGTGCCAGCAGTGTGTGGACTAGCCAAGAGACCCAGTACTTC. Protein: CASSVWTSQETQYF. The V and J genes are TRBV2 and TRBJ2-5; 7 bases align to TRBD2. The germline CDR1 and CDR2 sequences are SNHLY and FYNNEI. The length of the CDR3 is 14 residues. V was clipped by 4 bases and J by 1 base; unmatched bases: 3. The variable domain in full, completed from reference TRBV2 and TRBJ2-5, reads EPEVTQTPSHQVTQMGQEVILRCVPISNHLYFYWYRQILGQKVEFLVSFYNNEISEKSEIFDDQFSVERPDGSNFTLKIRSTKLEDSAMYFCASSVWTSQETQYFGPGTRLLVL.

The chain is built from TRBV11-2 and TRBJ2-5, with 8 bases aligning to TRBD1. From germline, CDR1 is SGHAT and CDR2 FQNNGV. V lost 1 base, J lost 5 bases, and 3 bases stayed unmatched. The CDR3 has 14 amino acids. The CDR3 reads CASSLVRGRETQYF. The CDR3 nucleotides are TGTGCCAGCAGCTTAGTCAGGGGGCGGGAGACCCAGTACTTC.